This T cell receptor beta chain stems from a study of T cell responses to AZD1222 COVID-19 vaccine. Broader study findings: Most donors were white British and more were female, and clonal diversity was possibly underestimated. CD4 TCRs linked to vaccination spanned spike, dominating at 160-218 and 743-854.

The V gene's germline CDR1 is GTSNPN and CDR2 SVGIG (reference sequence). The CDR3 has 14 residues. Trimming removed 2 bases at V and 2 bases at J, with 10 bases between. TCRdb keeps only in-frame clones here, not all; method: immunoSEQ multiplex PCR. This table has fewer than 55,000 clones, roughly 88% appearing once. In the case of this clone: Its matching antigen is unknown.

Sequencing used peripheral blood, obtained 28 days after the second AZD1222 dose. The clonotype comes from an adult who received the AZD1222 COVID-19 vaccine. This chain connects TRBV30 to TRBJ1-5, with D hard to call. For the CDR3, the DNA is TGTGCCTGGAGTTCGTCTTCGGGCAATCAGCCCCAGCATTTT. This sequence encodes CAWSSSSGNQPQHF.